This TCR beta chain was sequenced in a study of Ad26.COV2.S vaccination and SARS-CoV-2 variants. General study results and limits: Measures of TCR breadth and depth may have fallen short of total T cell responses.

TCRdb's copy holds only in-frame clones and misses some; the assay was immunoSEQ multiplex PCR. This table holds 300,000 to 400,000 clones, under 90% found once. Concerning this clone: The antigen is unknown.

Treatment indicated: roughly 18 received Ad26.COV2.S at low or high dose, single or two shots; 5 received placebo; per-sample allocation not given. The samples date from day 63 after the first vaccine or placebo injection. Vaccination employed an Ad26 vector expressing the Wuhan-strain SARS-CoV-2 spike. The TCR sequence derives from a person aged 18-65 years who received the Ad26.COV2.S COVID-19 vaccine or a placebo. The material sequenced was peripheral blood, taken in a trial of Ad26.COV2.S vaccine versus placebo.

CDR3: CASSVVGASGGPYNEQFF. CDR3 DNA sequence: TGTGCCAGCAGCGTAGTTGGGGCTAGCGGGGGGCCGTACAATGAGCAGTTCTTC. The genes are TRBV9 and TRBJ2-1; 11 nucleotides line up with TRBD2. The CDR3 covers 18 residues. Losses at the gene ends were 0 bases for V and 4 bases for J; bases not matched to a gene: 9. Germline V CDR1 and CDR2: SGDLS, YYNGEE.